What follows describes a single T cell receptor beta chain. The sample holds a few counts of this clone. Its antigen remains undetermined. Base qualities are not provided; no much larger clone lies one nucleotide away. The data were taken from a study of T cell responses to AZD1222 COVID-19 vaccine (dated by TCRdb to about 2021). Broadly, across the study: A total of 240 or so trial participants underwent TCR sequencing, of whom 207 had received two doses of AZD1222 and roughly 26 had received two doses of the MenACWY control vaccine. Enrollment into the trials was organized by age into subgroups of 18-55, 56-69 and 70-plus years, and those subgroups contained approximately 160, 26 and 62 TCR-sequenced participants, respectively.

The CDR3 regions of human TCRbeta chains were analyzed by immunosequencing. The authors processed their data as follows. TCRs in the repertoires were matched against a reference library of SARS-CoV-2-specific TCRs that had been generated with the MIRA antigen-specificity platform. Breadth was defined as the fraction of unique TCRs that were SARS-CoV-2-associated, and depth was defined as the fraction of total T cells that were SARS-CoV-2-associated. Using the MIRA data, each spike-specific TCR was assigned both to the spike region to which the TCR was reactive and to a CD4 or CD8 class. Log10-transformed breadth and depth values were compared by one-way ANOVA with Sidak's multiple comparisons tests. The table was pulled from immuneACCESS by TCRdb, which kept in-frame rearrangements only. Such tables lose some clones; where checked, under half of the loss comes from unresolved V genes, and the rest has no known cause. The D gene and trimming were derived from the DNA, and the V and J assignments and clone size from that table. The sample table lists around 150,000 clones, 85% of them with a count of one. The ten largest clones add up to 6.5% to 8.5% of the sample.

Reading the germline V gene (reference sequence) gives CDR1 SGHNT and CDR2 YYREEE. The germline V and J ends show losses of 7 bases and 7 bases respectively, and no gene match explains 11 bases of the junction. The cysteine opens and the phenylalanine closes a CDR3 of 14 amino acids. Only the CDR3 DNA is retained, 42 bases long and in frame from the first base. Study-wide conclusions, independent of this receptor: Participants were mostly white British, with more females than males. The authors suggested clonal diversity may have been underestimated. In the small 56-69-year group, the increase in depth fell short of significance, most likely because of low power. Vaccine-associated CD4 TCRs spanned the whole spike protein, with dominant responses in regions 160-218 and 743-854. A significant rise in spike-specific TCR breadth and depth was observed after two AZD1222 doses relative to day 0 and relative to MenACWY recipients. Because no samples from the day 14 peak response were available, repertoires could be characterized only after the peak T cell response. Reportedly, almost half of the unique spike-specific TCRs recognized epitopes lying outside the regions that are mutated in the B.1.351 and B.1.1.7 variants. Conclusions about previously exposed vaccinees were limited because only six AZD1222 recipients were SARS-CoV-2 seropositive at baseline.

This specimen's time point label, interpreted: about 28 days (+/-7) after the second vaccine dose. Explained via the paper, the treatment or condition label denotes: meningococcal conjugate vaccine given as trial control. Vaccinee samples were obtained from the UK trials COV001 and COV002, which included a single-blind randomized controlled phase 2/3 trial of AZD1222 (ChAdOx1 nCoV-19) in healthy adults. For TCRbeta chain sequencing, PBMC samples were collected from trial participants at day 0 and at day 28 after the second dose. Sample: peripheral blood, taken 28 days after the second dose of the MenACWY control vaccine. The chain couples TRBV5-4 to TRBJ2-1, with 7 bases in between that match TRBD2. The clonotype originates from an adult who received the MenACWY meningococcal vaccine as a control. At the DNA level, the sequence is TGTGCCAGCGGATACGTCGGGGGGAGTAATGAGCAGTTCTTC. Its protein product is CASGYVGGSNEQFF.